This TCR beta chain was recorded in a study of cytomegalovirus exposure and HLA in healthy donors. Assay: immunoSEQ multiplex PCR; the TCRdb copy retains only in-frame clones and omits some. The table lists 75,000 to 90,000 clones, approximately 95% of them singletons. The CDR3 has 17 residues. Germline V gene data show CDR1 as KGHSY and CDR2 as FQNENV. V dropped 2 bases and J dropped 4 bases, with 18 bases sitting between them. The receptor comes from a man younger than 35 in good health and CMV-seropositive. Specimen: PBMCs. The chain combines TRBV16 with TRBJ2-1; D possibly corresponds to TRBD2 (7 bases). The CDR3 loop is CASSQTPGGGPYNEQFF. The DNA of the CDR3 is TGTGCCAGCAGCCAAACCCCCGGCGGGGGCCCATACAATGAGCAGTTCTTC.